These T cell receptor beta chains were read from a single sample in a study of blood T cells in healthy people across ages. TCRdb itself ran the 5' RACE reads through MiXCR, one entry per CDR3 protein. This table holds some 1.5 million distinct CDR3 sequences, 35% to 45% found once. Sequencing was carried out using blood. The origin of the receptors is a woman aged 18-35 years in good health. The CDR3 runs from the conserved cysteine through the conserved F or W.

V | CDR3
TRBV10-3 | CAISESGGQGRVDTQYF
TRBV18 | CASSPGVNYGYTF
TRBV4-3 | CASSHSASTDTQYF
TRBV10-3 | CAISEAGNEQFF
TRBV18 | CASSPGQTNGYTF
TRBV4-3 | CASSQEEEANTEAFF
TRBV30 | CAWNRGRPEAFF
TRBV13 | CASSETPYNEQFF
TRBV7-2 | CASSCDYPYEQYF
TRBV11-3 | CASSPRTGGITGELFF
TRBV5-1 | CASRRDSQETQYF
TRBV7-9 | CASSFKAGQGRGKRYNEQFF
TRBV28 | CASSFPPGGKTQYF
TRBV27 | CASRQALNTEAFF
TRBV4-1 | CASSQLNVQETQYF
TRBV4-3 | CASSPTSWSHEQYF
TRBV7-8 | CASSPDRRKETQYF
TRBV25-1 | CASSEWGGPTYTEAFF
TRBV7-2 | CASSLDVGTDTQYF
TRBV28 | CASSLAGGGRGEQFF
TRBV4-3 | CASSQDSGQSWSIYF
TRBV6-2/TRBV6-3 | CASRWGTYEQYF
TRBV13 | CASSHRTGGGNIQYF
TRBV13 | CASSPKDRGNYGYTF
TRBV5-1 | CASSSGTGINEQYF
TRBV29-1 | CSVEDPGRLETQYF
TRBV6-2/TRBV6-3 | CSSSPFVGEPQHF
TRBV4-1 | CASSLSSAQGNTGELFF
TRBV20-1 | CSAARSHEQYF
TRBV27 | CASSFGTTGANVLTF
TRBV2 | CASSEERPRAGYTF
TRBV6-1 | CASTTGSVSEQYF
TRBV20-1 | CSARNPEGQRYEQYF
TRBV29-1 | CSARGLAETNIQYF
TRBV5-1 | CASSLLRFDGRPDGTEAFF
TRBV18 | CASSPLDRSNTEAFF
TRBV12-3/TRBV12-4 | CASSRASETQYF
TRBV10-3 | CATRDSQETQYF
TRBV7-9 | CASSLTRRRDDEQYF